The source of this T cell receptor (beta chain) is a study of memory CD4+ T cells and cytomegalovirus serostatus. Study-wide findings and caveats: 67 of 164 known CMV-associated TCRbeta sequences appeared in CD4+ memory.

About this clone itself: Its antigen is not known. An end of the junction differs from the germline gene, which may be a read error.

Germline CDR1 reads MNHEY; CDR2 reads SMNVEV (reference sequence). The CDR3 runs to 10 residues. Clones were sequenced by immunoSEQ multiplex PCR, and TCRdb holds only the in-frame ones, with some missing. Here the sample spans tens of thousands of clones, under 80% being singletons. The sort gate was single viable CD3+CD4+CD8-CD45RO+ cells for memory CD4+ T cells. The chain joins TRBV27 to TRBJ1-2, with a weak D call TRBD1 (6 bases). The sequenced sample was memory CD4+ T cells from blood. The source is an adult in good health and CMV-seronegative. CDR3 residues: CASSLNRDYF. The CDR3, as DNA: TGTGCCAGCAGTTTAAACAGGGACTACTTC.